This T cell receptor beta chain was identified in a study of cytomegalovirus exposure and HLA in healthy donors. To note about this clone: Its antigen is as yet unknown.

Study conclusions and caveats: The dataset shows that most TCR sequences were rare, while some public TCRs occurred in many donors.

Primers for the PCR totalled 60 Vbeta and 13 Jbeta. In the original workflow: Later, some 79 million unique TCR beta chains were counted in an analysis, and approximately 10 million of them were shared. Profiled with immunoSEQ multiplex PCR; TCRdb holds only in-frame clones, not every one. That table is the source of V, J and clone size, and D and trimming were worked out from the DNA. The table includes about 160,000 clones, around 79% detected once. Trimming took 5 bases from V and 12 from J, leaving 14 bases between them. The CDR3 is 13 residues long. CDR1 and CDR2 (germline): SGHTA, FQGNSA. Sequencing was done on a sample of PBMCs. This sequence joins TRBV7-2 and TRBJ1-6; no clear D. This sequence originates from a man in his forties in good health and CMV-seronegative. CDR3 loop: CASSASPVQPLHF. The DNA for the CDR3 is TGTGCCAGCAGCGCCTCCCCAGTTCAACCCCTCCACTTT. The entire variable domain, with the rest obtained from reference TRBV7-2 and TRBJ1-6, is as follows: GAGVSQSPSNKVTEKGKDVELRCDPISGHTALYWYRQSLGQGLEFLIYFQGNSAPDKSGLPSDRFSAERTGGSVSTLTIQRTQQEDSAVYLCASSASPVQPLHFGNGTRLTVT.